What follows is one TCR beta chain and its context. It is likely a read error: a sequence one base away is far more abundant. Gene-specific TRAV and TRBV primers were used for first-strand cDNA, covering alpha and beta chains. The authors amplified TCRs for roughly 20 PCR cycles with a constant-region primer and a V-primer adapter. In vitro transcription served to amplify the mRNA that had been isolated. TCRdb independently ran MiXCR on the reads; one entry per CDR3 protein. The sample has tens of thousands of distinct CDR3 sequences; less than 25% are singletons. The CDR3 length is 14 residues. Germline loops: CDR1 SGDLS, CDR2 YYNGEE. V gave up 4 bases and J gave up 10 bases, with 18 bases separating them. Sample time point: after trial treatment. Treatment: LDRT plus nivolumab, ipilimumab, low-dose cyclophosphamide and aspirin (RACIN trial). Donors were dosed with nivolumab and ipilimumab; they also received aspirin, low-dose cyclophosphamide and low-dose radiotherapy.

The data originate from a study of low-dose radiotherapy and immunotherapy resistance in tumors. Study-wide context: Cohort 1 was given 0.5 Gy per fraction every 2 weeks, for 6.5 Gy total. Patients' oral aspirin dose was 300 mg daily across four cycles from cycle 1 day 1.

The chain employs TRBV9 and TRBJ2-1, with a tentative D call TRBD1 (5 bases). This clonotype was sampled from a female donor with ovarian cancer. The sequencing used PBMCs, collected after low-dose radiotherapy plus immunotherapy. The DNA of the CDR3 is TGTGCCAGCAGCCCGCGGACACCGGCCTACGAGCAGTTCTTC. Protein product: CASSPRTPAYEQFF.